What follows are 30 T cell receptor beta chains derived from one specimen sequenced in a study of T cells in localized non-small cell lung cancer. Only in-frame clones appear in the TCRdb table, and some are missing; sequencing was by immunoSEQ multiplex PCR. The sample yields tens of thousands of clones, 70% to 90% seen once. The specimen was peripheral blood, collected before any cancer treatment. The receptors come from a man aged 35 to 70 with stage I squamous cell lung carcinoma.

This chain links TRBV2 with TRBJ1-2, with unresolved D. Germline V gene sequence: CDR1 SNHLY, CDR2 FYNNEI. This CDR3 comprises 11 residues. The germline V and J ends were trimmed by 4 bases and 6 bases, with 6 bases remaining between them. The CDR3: CASSALNGYTF. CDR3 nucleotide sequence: TGTGCCAGCAGTGCGTTAAATGGCTACACCTTC. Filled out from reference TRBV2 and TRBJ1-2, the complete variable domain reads EPEVTQTPSHQVTQMGQEVILRCVPISNHLYFYWYRQILGQKVEFLVSFYNNEISEKSEIFDDQFSVERPDGSNFTLKIRSTKLEDSAMYFCASSALNGYTFGSGTRLTVV.

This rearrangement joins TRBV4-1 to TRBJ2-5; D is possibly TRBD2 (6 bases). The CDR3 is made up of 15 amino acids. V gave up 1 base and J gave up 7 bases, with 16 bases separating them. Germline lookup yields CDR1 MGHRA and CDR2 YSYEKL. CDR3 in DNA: TGCGCCAGCAGCCAAGGGAGGGAGGCCGCGGGGACCCAGTACTTC. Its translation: CASSQGREAAGTQYF.

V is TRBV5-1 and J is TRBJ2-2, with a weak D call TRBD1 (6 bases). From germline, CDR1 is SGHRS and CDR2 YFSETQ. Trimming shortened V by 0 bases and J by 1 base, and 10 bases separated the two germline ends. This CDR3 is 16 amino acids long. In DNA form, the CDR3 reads TGCGCCAGCAGCTTGGGTGGGACACGGAACACCGGGGAGCTGTTTTTT. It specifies CASSLGGTRNTGELFF. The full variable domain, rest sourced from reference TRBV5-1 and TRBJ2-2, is KAGVTQTPRYLIKTRGQQVTLSCSPISGHRSVSWYQQTPGQGLQFLFEYFSETQRNKGNFPGRFSGRQFSNSRSEMNVSTLELGDSALYLCASSLGGTRNTGELFFGEGSRLTVL.

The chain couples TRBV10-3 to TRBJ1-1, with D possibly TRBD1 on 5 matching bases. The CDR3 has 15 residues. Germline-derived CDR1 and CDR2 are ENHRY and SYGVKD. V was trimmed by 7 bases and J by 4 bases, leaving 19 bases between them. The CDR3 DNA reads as TGTGCCATCACCCCCGGGAGAGGGGTTAGCACTGAAGCTTTCTTT. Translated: CAITPGRGVSTEAFF.

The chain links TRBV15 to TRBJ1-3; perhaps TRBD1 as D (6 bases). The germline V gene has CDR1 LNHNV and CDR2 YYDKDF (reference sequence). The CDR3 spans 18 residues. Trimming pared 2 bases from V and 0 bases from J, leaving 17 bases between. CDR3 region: CATSRNPGQSNSGNTIYF. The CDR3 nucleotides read TGTGCCACCAGCAGAAACCCCGGACAGTCTAACTCTGGAAACACCATATATTTT.

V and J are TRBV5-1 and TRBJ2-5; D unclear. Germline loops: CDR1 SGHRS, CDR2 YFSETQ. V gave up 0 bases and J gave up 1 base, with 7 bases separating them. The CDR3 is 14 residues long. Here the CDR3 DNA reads TGCGCCAGCAGCTTGGGGCAGATCCAAGAGACCCAGTACTTC. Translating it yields CASSLGQIQETQYF.

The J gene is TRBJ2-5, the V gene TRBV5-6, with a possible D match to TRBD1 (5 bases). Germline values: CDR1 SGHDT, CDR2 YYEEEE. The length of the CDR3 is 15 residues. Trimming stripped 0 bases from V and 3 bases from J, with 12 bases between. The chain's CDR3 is CASSLVPGFEETQYF. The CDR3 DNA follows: TGTGCCAGCAGCTTGGTGCCAGGGTTTGAAGAGACCCAGTACTTC.

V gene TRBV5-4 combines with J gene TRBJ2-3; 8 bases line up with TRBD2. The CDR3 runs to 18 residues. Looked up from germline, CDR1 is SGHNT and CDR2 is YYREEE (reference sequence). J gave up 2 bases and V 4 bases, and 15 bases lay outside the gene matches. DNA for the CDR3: TGTGCCAGCAGCCAAGCTCTGGGACTAGGAATTTCCACAGATACGCAGTATTTT. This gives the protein CASSQALGLGISTDTQYF.

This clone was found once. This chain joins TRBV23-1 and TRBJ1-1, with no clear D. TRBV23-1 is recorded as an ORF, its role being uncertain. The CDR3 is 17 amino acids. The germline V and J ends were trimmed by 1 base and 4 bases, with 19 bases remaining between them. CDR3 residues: CASSQWRYGVVATEAFF. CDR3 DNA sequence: TGCGCCAGCAGTCAATGGCGTTACGGGGTTGTTGCCACTGAAGCTTTCTTT.

This CDR3 reads CASTAVGYNEQFF. The CDR3 DNA reads TGTGCCAGCACCGCCGTAGGGTACAATGAGCAGTTCTTC. The chain combines TRBV6-4 with TRBJ2-1; D gene ambiguous. V was clipped by 7 bases and J by 4 bases, with 11 bases between them. The germline V gene has CDR1 MRHNA and CDR2 SNTAGT. The CDR3 is made up of 13 amino acids.

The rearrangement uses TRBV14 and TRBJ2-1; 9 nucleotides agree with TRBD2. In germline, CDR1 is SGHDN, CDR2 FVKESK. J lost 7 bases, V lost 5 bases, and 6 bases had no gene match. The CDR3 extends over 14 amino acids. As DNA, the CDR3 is TGTGCCAGCAGCTTTAGCGGGAGTGGTAATGAGCAGTTCTTC. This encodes CASSFSGSGNEQFF.

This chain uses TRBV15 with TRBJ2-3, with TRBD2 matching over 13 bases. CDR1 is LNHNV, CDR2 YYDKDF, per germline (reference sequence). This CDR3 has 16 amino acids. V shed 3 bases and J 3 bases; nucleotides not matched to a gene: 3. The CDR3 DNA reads TGTGCCACCAGCAGGTGGACTAGCGGGGGAACAGATACGCAGTATTTT. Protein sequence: CATSRWTSGGTDTQYF.

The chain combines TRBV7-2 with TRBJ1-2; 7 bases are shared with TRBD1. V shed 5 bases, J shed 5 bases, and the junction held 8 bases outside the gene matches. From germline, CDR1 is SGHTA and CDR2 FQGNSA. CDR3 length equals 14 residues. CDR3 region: CASSPLDRFYGYTF. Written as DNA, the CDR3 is TGTGCCAGCAGCCCCCTGGACAGGTTTTATGGCTACACCTTC. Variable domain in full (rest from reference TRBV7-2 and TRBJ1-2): GAGVSQSPSNKVTEKGKDVELRCDPISGHTALYWYRQSLGQGLEFLIYFQGNSAPDKSGLPSDRFSAERTGGSVSTLTIQRTQQEDSAVYLCASSPLDRFYGYTFGSGTRLTVV.

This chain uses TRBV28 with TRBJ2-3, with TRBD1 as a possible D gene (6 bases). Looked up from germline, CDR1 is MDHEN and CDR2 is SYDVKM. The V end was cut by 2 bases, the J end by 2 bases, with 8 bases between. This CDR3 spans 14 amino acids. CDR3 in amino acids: CASSLRDTTDTQYF. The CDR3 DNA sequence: TGTGCCAGCAGTTTACGGGACACCACAGATACGCAGTATTTT.

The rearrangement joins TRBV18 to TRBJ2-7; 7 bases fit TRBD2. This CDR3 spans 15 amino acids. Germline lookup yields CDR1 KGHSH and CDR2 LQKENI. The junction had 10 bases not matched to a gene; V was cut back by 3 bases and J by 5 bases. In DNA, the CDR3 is TGTGCCAGCTCACCTTCTGCGGGAGTAATGAACGAGCAGTACTTC. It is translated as CASSPSAGVMNEQYF.

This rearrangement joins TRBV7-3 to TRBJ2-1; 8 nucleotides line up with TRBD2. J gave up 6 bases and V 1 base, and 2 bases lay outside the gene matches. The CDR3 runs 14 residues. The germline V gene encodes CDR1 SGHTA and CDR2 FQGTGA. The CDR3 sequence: CASSLNGRVNEQFF. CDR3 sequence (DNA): TGTGCCAGCAGCTTAAACGGGAGGGTCAATGAGCAGTTCTTC.

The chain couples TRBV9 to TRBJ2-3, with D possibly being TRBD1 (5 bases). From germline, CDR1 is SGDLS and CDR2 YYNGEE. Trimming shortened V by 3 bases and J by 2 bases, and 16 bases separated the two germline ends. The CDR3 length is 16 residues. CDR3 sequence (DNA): TGTGCCAGCAGCGCCTCCTTGGGGCTCCTCACAGATACGCAGTATTTT. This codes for CASSASLGLLTDTQYF.

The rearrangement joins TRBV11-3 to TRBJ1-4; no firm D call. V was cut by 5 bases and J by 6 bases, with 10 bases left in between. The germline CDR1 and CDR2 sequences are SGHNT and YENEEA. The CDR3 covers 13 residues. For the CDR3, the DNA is TGTGCCAGCAGCCGCACCGGGGATGAAAAACTGTTTTTT. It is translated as CASSRTGDEKLFF.

CDR3 DNA: TGTGCCAGCAGCGTTAGCGGGAGTGAGGCAAATGAGCAGTTCTTC. Residues: CASSVSGSEANEQFF. The chain is built from TRBV9 and TRBJ2-1; 9 positions match TRBD2. Trimming took 2 bases from V and 7 from J; bases not matched to a gene: 7. CDR1 and CDR2 (germline): SGDLS, YYNGEE. The CDR3 has 15 amino acids.

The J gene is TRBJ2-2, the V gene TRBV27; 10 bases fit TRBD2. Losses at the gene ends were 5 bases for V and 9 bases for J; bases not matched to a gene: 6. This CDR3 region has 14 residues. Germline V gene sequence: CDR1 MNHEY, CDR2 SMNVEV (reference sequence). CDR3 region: CASSAAGGPWELFF. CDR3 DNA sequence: TGTGCCAGCAGTGCAGCGGGAGGGCCTTGGGAGCTGTTTTTT.

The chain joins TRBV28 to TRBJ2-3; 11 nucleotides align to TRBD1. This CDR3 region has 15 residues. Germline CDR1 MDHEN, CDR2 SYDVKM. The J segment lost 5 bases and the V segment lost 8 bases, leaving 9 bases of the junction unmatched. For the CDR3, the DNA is TGTGCCAGCGCCAACCCGGGACAGGGGGGAGATACGCAGTATTTT. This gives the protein CASANPGQGGDTQYF.

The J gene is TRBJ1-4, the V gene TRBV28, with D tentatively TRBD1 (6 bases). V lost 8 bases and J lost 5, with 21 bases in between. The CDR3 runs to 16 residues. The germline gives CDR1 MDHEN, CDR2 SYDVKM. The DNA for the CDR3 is TGTGCCAGCGACGGCCGAGGGGGGACTCTCAATGAAAAACTGTTTTTT. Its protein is CASDGRGGTLNEKLFF.

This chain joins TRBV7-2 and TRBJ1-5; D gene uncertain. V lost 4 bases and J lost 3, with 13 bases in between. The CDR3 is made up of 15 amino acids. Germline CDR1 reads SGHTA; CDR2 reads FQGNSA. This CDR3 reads CASSSQDGSNQPQHF. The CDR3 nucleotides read TGTGCCAGCAGCTCCCAAGACGGTTCCAATCAGCCCCAGCATTTT.

This CDR3 reads CASSLQGPNYGYTF. Written as DNA, the CDR3 is TGTGCCAGCAGCTTACAGGGTCCTAACTATGGCTACACCTTC. V gene TRBV5-4 combines with J gene TRBJ1-2, with D tentatively TRBD1 (6 bases). The CDR3 loop spans 14 amino acids. The germline V and J ends were trimmed by 2 bases and 0 bases, with 8 bases remaining between them. Germline CDR1 SGHNT, CDR2 YYREEE (reference sequence). The full variable domain, its missing parts supplied by reference TRBV5-4 and TRBJ1-2, is ETGVTQSPTHLIKTRGQQVTLRCSSQSGHNTVSWYQQALGQGPQFIFQYYREEENGRGNFPPRFSGLQFPNYSSELNVNALELDDSALYLCASSLQGPNYGYTFGSGTRLTVV.

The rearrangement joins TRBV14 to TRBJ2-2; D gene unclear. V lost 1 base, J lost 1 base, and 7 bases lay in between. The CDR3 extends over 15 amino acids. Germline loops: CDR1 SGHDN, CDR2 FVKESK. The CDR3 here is CASSQGVGNTGELFF. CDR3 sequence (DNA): TGTGCCAGCAGCCAAGGAGTCGGGAACACCGGGGAGCTGTTTTTT.

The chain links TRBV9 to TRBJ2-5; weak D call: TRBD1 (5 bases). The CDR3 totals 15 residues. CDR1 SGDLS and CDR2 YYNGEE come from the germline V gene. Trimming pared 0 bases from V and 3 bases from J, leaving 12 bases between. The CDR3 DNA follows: TGTGCCAGCAGCGTAGGACCCTTCAGGGAAGAGACCCAGTACTTC. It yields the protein CASSVGPFREETQYF. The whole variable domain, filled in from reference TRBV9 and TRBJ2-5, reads DSGVTQTPKHLITATGQRVTLRCSPRSGDLSVYWYQQSLDQGLQFLIQYYNGEERAKGNILERFSAQQFPDLHSELNLSSLELGDSALYFCASSVGPFREETQYFGPGTRLLVL.

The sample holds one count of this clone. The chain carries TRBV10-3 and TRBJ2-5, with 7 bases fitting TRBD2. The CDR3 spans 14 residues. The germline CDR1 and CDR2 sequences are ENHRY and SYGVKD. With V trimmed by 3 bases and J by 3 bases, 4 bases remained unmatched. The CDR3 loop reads CAISDGGGEETQYF. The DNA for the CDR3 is TGTGCCATCAGTGATGGGGGAGGGGAAGAGACCCAGTACTTC.

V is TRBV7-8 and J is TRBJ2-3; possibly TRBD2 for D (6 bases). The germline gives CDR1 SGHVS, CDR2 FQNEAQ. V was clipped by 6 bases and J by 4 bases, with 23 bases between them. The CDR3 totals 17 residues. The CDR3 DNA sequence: TGTGCCAGCAGTCACGTCCGGAGGGGACCCGACTCAGATACGCAGTATTTT. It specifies CASSHVRRGPDSDTQYF.

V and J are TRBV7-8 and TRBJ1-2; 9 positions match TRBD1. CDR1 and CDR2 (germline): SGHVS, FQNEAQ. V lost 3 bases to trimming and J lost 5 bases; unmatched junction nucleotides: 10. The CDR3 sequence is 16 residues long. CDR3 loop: CASSLEVTGGPYGYTF. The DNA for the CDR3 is TGTGCCAGCAGCTTGGAAGTAACAGGGGGCCCATATGGCTACACCTTC.

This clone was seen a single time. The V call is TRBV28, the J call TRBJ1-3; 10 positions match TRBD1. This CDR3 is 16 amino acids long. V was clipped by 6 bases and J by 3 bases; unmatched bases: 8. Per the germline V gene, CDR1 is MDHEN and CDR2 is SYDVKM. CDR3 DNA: TGTGCCAGCAGCCGACAGGGGGCGCTTATTGGAAACACCATATATTTT. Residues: CASSRQGALIGNTIYF.